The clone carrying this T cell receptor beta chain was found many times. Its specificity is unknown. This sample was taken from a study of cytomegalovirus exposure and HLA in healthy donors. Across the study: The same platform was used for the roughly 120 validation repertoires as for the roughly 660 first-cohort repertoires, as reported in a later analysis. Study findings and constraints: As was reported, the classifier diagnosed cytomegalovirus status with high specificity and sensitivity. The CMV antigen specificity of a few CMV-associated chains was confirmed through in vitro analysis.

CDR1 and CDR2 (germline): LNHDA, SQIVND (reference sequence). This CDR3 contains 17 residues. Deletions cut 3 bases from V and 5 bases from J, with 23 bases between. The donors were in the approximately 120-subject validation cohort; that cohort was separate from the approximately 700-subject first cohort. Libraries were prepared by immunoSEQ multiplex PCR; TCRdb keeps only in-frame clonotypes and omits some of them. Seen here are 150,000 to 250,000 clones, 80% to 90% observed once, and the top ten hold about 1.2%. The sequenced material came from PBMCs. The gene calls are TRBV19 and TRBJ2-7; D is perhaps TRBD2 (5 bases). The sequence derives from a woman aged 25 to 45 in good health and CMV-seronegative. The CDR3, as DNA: TGTGCCAGTAGTATCCTCTCCGGTCATGGGAGAGGCAACGAGCAGTACTTC. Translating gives CASSILSGHGRGNEQYF.